Each of the 25 T cell receptor beta chains below was sequenced from the same sample in a study of identical twins. TCRdb reprocessed the 5' RACE reads via MiXCR and lists one record per CDR3 protein. Of over 250,000 distinct CDR3 sequences listed, roughly 10% are singletons. The same sample was also used in a study of yellow fever vaccine responses in identical twins.

Sequencing was carried out using CD8+ T cells sorted from blood. The receptors originated from a woman aged 18-30 years in good health.

As to this clonotype: This could be a read error, since a much larger clone is one nucleotide away. The rearrangement links TRBV5-6 to TRBJ2-2, with D unclear. Germline V gives CDR1 SGHDT, CDR2 YYEEEE. The CDR3 consists of 13 residues. CDR3 loop: CACSLIYTGELFF. The CDR3 DNA follows: TGTGCCTGCAGCTTGATTTACACCGGGGAGCTGTTTTTT.

This clonotype was observed a few times. The chain has TRBV29-1 and TRBJ2-7; D may correspond to TRBD1 or TRBD2 (6 bases each). V dropped 2 bases and J dropped 2 bases, with 13 bases sitting between them. The CDR3 has 14 residues. Per the germline V gene, CDR1 is SQVTM and CDR2 is ANQGSEA. CDR3 sequence (DNA): TGCAGCGTTGAACTACCGGGGGCAACCTACGAGCAGTACTTC. The encoded protein is CSVELPGATYEQYF.

The J gene is TRBJ2-1, the V gene TRBV6-2 or TRBV6-3; D unresolved. Germline V gene data show CDR1 as MNHEY and CDR2 as SVGEGT. V was cut by 4 bases and J by 5 bases, with 12 bases left in between. The CDR3 consists of 14 residues. CDR3 region: CASSWAESNNEQFF. In DNA form, the CDR3 reads TGTGCCAGCAGTTGGGCGGAGTCAAACAATGAGCAGTTCTTC.

This clonotype was detected many times. The chain has TRBV5-1 and TRBJ1-1, with D unresolved. This CDR3 region has 12 residues. The V gene lost 0 bases and the J gene lost 8 bases, with 8 bases spanning the gap. The germline CDR1 and CDR2 sequences are SGHRS and YFSETQ. In nucleotides, the CDR3 is TGCGCCAGCAGCTTGGCCGGCAGAGAAGCTTTCTTT. This encodes CASSLAGREAFF.

This clonotype was picked up a small number of times. The chain carries TRBV7-8 and TRBJ2-2, with D possibly being TRBD1 (6 bases). V shed 2 bases and J shed 1 base, with 17 bases lying between them. CDR1 and CDR2 (germline): SGHVS, FQNEAQ. The CDR3 consists of 18 residues. CDR3 residues: CASSLPVQGPLNTGELFF. CDR3 coding DNA: TGTGCCAGCAGCTTACCGGTACAGGGTCCCCTGAACACCGGGGAGCTGTTTTTT.

This clonotype was observed a single time. The rearrangement links TRBV9 to TRBJ1-1; D perhaps matches TRBD1 (5 bases). Trimming stripped 0 bases from V and 5 bases from J, with 17 bases between. Germline CDR1 SGDLS, CDR2 YYNGEE. The CDR3 loop spans 16 amino acids. Here the CDR3 reads CASSVAPGEGRTEAFF. As DNA, the CDR3 is TGTGCCAGCAGCGTAGCTCCCGGGGAGGGGAGAACTGAAGCTTTCTTT.

The CDR3 DNA reads as TGTGCCAGCCGATCAGGGAGGATCGGGGAGCTGTTTTTT. Protein sequence: CASRSGRIGELFF. J is TRBJ2-2 and V is TRBV7-6, with D perhaps matching TRBD2 (6 bases). CDR3 length equals 13 residues. V was cut by 8 bases and J by 7 bases, with 14 bases left in between. Germline lookup yields CDR1 SGHVS and CDR2 FNYEAQ.

This clonotype was seen at least ten times. The rearrangement links TRBV29-1 to TRBJ2-6, with TRBD2 identical over 7 bases. The CDR3 consists of 16 residues. The trim removed 1 base at V and 4 bases at J, leaving 7 bases unmatched. Germline V gene sequence: CDR1 SQVTM, CDR2 ANQGSEA. The CDR3 DNA follows: TGCAGCGTTGAAGGGGGGAGGGACCCCGGGGCCAACGTCCTGACTTTC. Protein product: CSVEGGRDPGANVLTF.

In its sample, this clonotype was seen many times. This chain links TRBV7-9 with TRBJ2-3; D perhaps matches TRBD2 (5 bases). Germline assignment: CDR1 SEHNR and CDR2 FQNEAQ (reference sequence). V was pared by 7 bases and J by 0 bases, with 11 bases between. There are 14 residues in the CDR3. As DNA, the CDR3 is TGTGCCAGCACCTGGGAGACTAGCACAGATACGCAGTATTTT. It is translated as CASTWETSTDTQYF.

This rearrangement joins TRBV2 to TRBJ2-1; TRBD2 matches at 8 bases. J was trimmed by 9 bases and V by 0 bases; bases with no gene match: 7. The CDR3 sequence is 15 residues long. The V gene's germline CDR1 is SNHLY and CDR2 FYNNEI. CDR3 loop: CASSEAAGGRGEQFF. CDR3 in DNA: TGTGCCAGCAGTGAAGCTGCGGGAGGACGGGGTGAGCAGTTCTTC.

V gene TRBV7-3 combines with J gene TRBJ2-1, with TRBD2 identical over 7 bases. From germline, CDR1 is SGHTA and CDR2 FQGTGA. Trimming cost V 2 bases and J 4 bases; bases outside gene matches: 5. The CDR3 is made up of 15 amino acids. This chain's CDR3 is CASSLVGGMYNEQFF. The CDR3 DNA reads TGTGCCAGCAGCTTAGTGGGAGGGATGTACAATGAGCAGTTCTTC.

This rearrangement joins TRBV28 to TRBJ2-3; 7 bases fit TRBD2. CDR1 and CDR2 (germline): MDHEN, SYDVKM. The CDR3 spans 15 residues. With V trimmed by 3 bases and J by 0 bases, 3 bases remained unmatched. The CDR3 DNA sequence: TGTGCCAGCAGTTTTGCTAGCGGAAGCACAGATACGCAGTATTTT. Translation gives CASSFASGSTDTQYF.

At least ten counts were recorded for this clonotype. The chain has TRBV28 and TRBJ2-7, with D possibly being TRBD1 (5 bases). Per germline, CDR1 MDHEN and CDR2 SYDVKM. The CDR3 is made up of 13 amino acids. V gave up 4 bases and J gave up 3 bases, with 10 bases separating them. CDR3 bases: TGTGCCAGCAGTTCAGTAGGGGACTACGAGCAGTACTTC. This gives the protein CASSSVGDYEQYF.

The sample holds a few counts of this clonotype. The genes are TRBV5-4 and TRBJ2-6, with D possibly called TRBD1 or TRBD2 (5 bases each). Germline V lookup: CDR1 SGHNT, CDR2 YYREEE (reference sequence). With 1 base removed from V and 2 bases from J, the gap between germline ends came to 19 bases. This CDR3 is 19 amino acids long. CDR3: CASSLLRGQKKPGANVLTF. DNA of the CDR3: TGTGCCAGCAGCTTGTTGAGGGGTCAGAAAAAGCCTGGGGCCAACGTCCTGACTTTC.

This clonotype has ten or more counts. V is TRBV20-1 and J is TRBJ2-1, with 9 bases identical to TRBD2. J gave up 9 bases and V 0 bases, and 6 bases lay outside the gene matches. Germline V CDR1 and CDR2: DFQATT, SNEGSKA (reference sequence). This CDR3 contains 14 residues. In DNA, the CDR3 is TGCAGTGCTAGAGAGAGCGGACTAGCGAGTGAGCAGTTCTTC. Its protein product is CSARESGLASEQFF.

This clonotype was recorded at least ten times. V is TRBV6-5 and J is TRBJ2-3, with D tentatively TRBD2 (6 bases). Trimming cost V 2 bases and J 6 bases, with 18 bases left between them. Per the germline V gene, CDR1 is MNHEY and CDR2 is SVGAGI. The CDR3 covers 16 residues. The CDR3 DNA reads as TGTGCCAGCAGTTACCCTGCGGGGCCCTACGGGGATACGCAGTATTTT. Protein: CASSYPAGPYGDTQYF.

This clonotype turned up a few times. This chain links TRBV6-2 or TRBV6-3 with TRBJ2-7, with D hard to call. V was cut by 2 bases and J by 2 bases, with 7 bases left in between. The germline CDR1 and CDR2 sequences are MNHEY and SVGEGT. The CDR3 has 13 residues. The CDR3 sequence: CASSYVGAYEQYF. DNA for the CDR3: TGTGCCAGCAGTTACGTCGGAGCCTACGAGCAGTACTTC.

This clonotype was detected only a few times. The chain couples TRBV12-3 or TRBV12-4 to TRBJ2-5; TRBD1 or TRBD2 may be the D gene (6 bases each). With 4 bases removed from V and 4 bases from J, the gap between germline ends came to 10 bases. The CDR3 spans 13 residues. The CDR3 region has the DNA TGTGCCAGCAGTTCCGAGGGGGGAGAGACCCAGTACTTC. Protein sequence: CASSSEGGETQYF.

In DNA, the CDR3 is TGTGCCAGCAGTTTAGGCTTGTCTAGCGGGGACAATGAGCAGTTCTTC. Amino acid sequence: CASSLGLSSGDNEQFF. The V and J genes are TRBV27 and TRBJ2-1; 9 nucleotides agree with TRBD2. Germline V gene data show CDR1 as MNHEY and CDR2 as SMNVEV (reference sequence). V shed 2 bases, J shed 5 bases, and the junction held 7 bases outside the gene matches. The CDR3 has 16 residues.

The V and J genes are TRBV6-5 and TRBJ2-2; D uncertain. This CDR3 has 12 residues. V lost 8 bases, J lost 8 bases, and 12 bases lay in between. The germline gives CDR1 MNHEY, CDR2 SVGAGI. The CDR3 loop is CASRQREGELFF. The CDR3 region has the DNA TGTGCCAGCCGCCAAAGGGAAGGGGAGCTGTTTTTT.

The chain carries TRBV28 and TRBJ2-7, with a tentative D call TRBD2 (5 bases). V lost 5 bases and J lost 0, with 17 bases in between. CDR1 and CDR2 (germline): MDHEN, SYDVKM. The CDR3 is 16 residues long. The CDR3 region is CASSHDSSKSSYEQYF. The CDR3, as DNA: TGTGCCAGCAGTCATGATTCTAGCAAGAGCTCCTACGAGCAGTACTTC.

V and J are TRBV10-3 and TRBJ2-7, with 10 bases identical to TRBD2. V trimming: 7 bases; J trimming: 2 bases; junction bases outside the gene matches: 14. Germline loops: CDR1 ENHRY, CDR2 SYGVKD. The CDR3 consists of 17 residues. The CDR3 DNA sequence: TGTGCCATCACCGCTTTGGCTAGCGGGAGATCTCCCTACGAGCAGTACTTC. It specifies CAITALASGRSPYEQYF.

A note on this clonotype: One end of the junction fails to match germline, which may point to a read error. CDR3 protein: CASSQDGTGLREGSWSF. CDR3 nucleotide sequence: TGCGCCAGCAGCCAAGATGGAACGGGCCTCAGGGAGGGTTCGTGGTCCTTC. The chain has TRBV4-3 and TRBJ2-1; 7 bases agree with TRBD2. Looked up from germline, CDR1 is LGHNA and CDR2 is YSLEER. This CDR3 contains 17 residues.

The chain recombines TRBV6-6 with TRBJ2-1, with D unresolved. This CDR3 region has 12 residues. Germline values: CDR1 MNHNY, CDR2 SVGAGI (reference sequence). The CDR3 nucleotides read TGTGCGGGCGGAAGCTCCTACAATGAGCAGTTCTTC. This codes for CAGGSSYNEQFF.

This clonotype was found a few times. J is TRBJ2-7 and V is TRBV4-3; D may be TRBD2 (5 bases). The CDR3 runs to 14 residues. V was trimmed by 1 base and J by 3 bases, leaving 10 bases between them. Germline assignment: CDR1 LGHNA and CDR2 YSLEER. The CDR3 region is CASSQGTALYEQYF. For the CDR3, the DNA is TGCGCCAGCAGCCAAGGGACTGCGCTCTACGAGCAGTACTTC.